Below are 5 T cell receptor beta chains sequenced from a single sample in a study of T cell changes during pregnancy in multiple sclerosis. The data were produced by immunoSEQ multiplex PCR, yet TCRdb's version contains in-frame clones alone and is incomplete. The repertoire holds roughly 50,000 clones, with approximately 92% as singletons. The specimen comprised CD4+ T cells from peripheral blood mononuclear cells, sampled in the third trimester of pregnancy. The receptor source for this set is a female donor with multiple sclerosis, enrolled in a pregnancy study.

The rearrangement links TRBV2 to TRBJ2-7, with TRBD2 as a possible D gene (7 bases). CDR3 size: 14 residues. The germline V gene encodes CDR1 SNHLY and CDR2 FYNNEI. V shed 7 bases and J shed 3 bases, with 16 bases lying between them. CDR3 coding DNA: TGTGCCAGCACCCAGGGGCTAGCGGTCTACGAGCAGTACTTC. Protein sequence: CASTQGLAVYEQYF.

V and J are TRBV27 and TRBJ2-7; D uncertain. The V end was cut by 1 base, the J end by 3 bases, with 16 bases between. The CDR3 is made up of 16 amino acids. Germline CDR1 and CDR2: MNHEY and SMNVEV (reference sequence). This CDR3 is CASSLWVGSGLYEQYF. The CDR3 DNA sequence: TGTGCCAGCAGTTTATGGGTCGGATCTGGGCTCTACGAGCAGTACTTC.

The CDR3 loop is CASIAPGQGYEQYF. The CDR3 DNA is TGTGCCAGCATTGCCCCGGGACAGGGATACGAGCAGTACTTC. The J gene is TRBJ2-7, the V gene TRBV6-6; TRBD1 matches at 9 bases. The CDR3 has 14 residues. Germline values: CDR1 MNHNY, CDR2 SVGAGI (reference sequence). J was trimmed by 4 bases and V by 7 bases; bases with no gene match: 8.

The V gene is TRBV18, the J gene TRBJ1-3; no firm D call. Deletions cut 5 bases from V and 3 bases from J, with 20 bases between. Germline assignment: CDR1 KGHSH and CDR2 LQKENI. The CDR3 is made up of 17 amino acids. The DNA for the CDR3 is TGTGCCAGCTCATCTACGACACCGTGGTTAAGTGGAAACACCATATATTTT. Its protein is CASSSTTPWLSGNTIYF.

This sequence joins TRBV11-3 and TRBJ2-7; D unresolved. Trimming shortened V by 3 bases and J by 6 bases, and 9 bases separated the two germline ends. Germline CDR1 SGHNT, CDR2 YENEEA. The CDR3 runs to 12 residues. The CDR3: CASSLSSGEQYF. The CDR3 nucleotides are TGTGCCAGCAGCTTGAGCTCGGGCGAGCAGTACTTC.